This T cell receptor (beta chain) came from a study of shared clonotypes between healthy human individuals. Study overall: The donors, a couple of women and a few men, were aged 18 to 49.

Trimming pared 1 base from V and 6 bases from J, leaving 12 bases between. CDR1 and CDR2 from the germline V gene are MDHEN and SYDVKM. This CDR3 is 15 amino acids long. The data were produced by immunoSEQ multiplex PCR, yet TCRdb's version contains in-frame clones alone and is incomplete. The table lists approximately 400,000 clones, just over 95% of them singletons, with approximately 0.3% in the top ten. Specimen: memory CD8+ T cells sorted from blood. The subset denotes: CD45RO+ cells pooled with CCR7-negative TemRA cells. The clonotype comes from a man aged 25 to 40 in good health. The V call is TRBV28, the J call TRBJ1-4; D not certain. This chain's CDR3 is CASSLFPGLDEKLFF. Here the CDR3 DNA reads TGTGCCAGCAGTTTATTCCCGGGGTTGGATGAAAAACTGTTTTTT.